The entry below describes one TCR beta chain. Its matching antigen is unknown. The sample belongs to a study of cytomegalovirus exposure and HLA in healthy donors. Study information: The platform used for the approximately 130 validation repertoires matched that of the 650 to 750 first-cohort repertoires, a later analysis reported.

The data were produced by immunoSEQ multiplex PCR, yet TCRdb's version contains in-frame clones alone and is incomplete. The table shows approximately 280,000 clones, with approximately 90% occurring only once. General study results and limits: The study labeled 164 TCR beta chains cytomegalovirus-associated.

Sequences were obtained from PBMCs. The TCR sequence derives from a woman under 30 in good health and CMV-seronegative.

CDR3 sequence: CASRGIGRGVNEQFF. The CDR3 nucleotides read TGTGCCAGCAGGGGTATCGGGAGGGGGGTGAATGAGCAGTTCTTC. The J gene is TRBJ2-1, the V gene TRBV28; 8 bases line up with TRBD2. CDR1 is MDHEN, CDR2 SYDVKM, per germline. V dropped 6 bases and J dropped 7; count of bases not matched to a gene: 11. This CDR3 is built from 15 residues. Full variable domain (rest looked up from reference TRBV28 and TRBJ2-1): DVKVTQSSRYLVKRTGEKVFLECVQDMDHENMFWYRQDPGLGLRLIYFSYDVKMKEKGDIPEGYSVSREKKERFSLILESASTNQTSMYLCASRGIGRGVNEQFFGPGTRLTVL.